Detailed here is one T cell receptor (beta chain). Its antigen target is currently unknown. No base qualities exist here, and no much larger clone lies one base off it. The data were taken from a study of vaccination effects on CD4 cells after COVID-19 (dated by TCRdb to between 2021 and 2024). A note on the overall study: In the ViraFEST assay, PBMC were stimulated with viral peptide pools, and TCR sequencing was then used to find antigen-specific CD4+ T cell clonotypes based on their expansion. Two doses of either the BNT162b2 or the mRNA-1273 mRNA SARS-CoV-2 vaccine were administered to participants. Two million PBMC per well were cultured in IMDM with about 4.5% human AB serum, roughly 10 IU/ml IL-2 and gentamicin, plus 10 ug/ml peptides. SARS-CoV-2 spike-specific CD4+ TCR repertoires from before and after mRNA vaccination were compared in COVID-19 convalescent patients and in infection-naive vaccine recipients. A total of over nine COVID-19 convalescent patients and 4 SARS-CoV-2-naive healthy vaccine recipients were included in the full study. The Oncomine TCR Beta short-read assay on an Illumina iSeq 100 was used to sequence cultures from other donors in the study.

Findings and caveats that apply to the study as a whole: Both infection-induced and vaccine-induced clones contracted markedly at late post-vaccination timepoints, which is consistent with waning T cell responses. Limitations of the study were the small number of convalescent patients and the absence of early post-infection timepoints. Among healthy vaccine recipients, nearly all vaccine-induced clones were SARS-CoV-2 mono-reactive, and just 1 of 255 was cross-reactive with common cold coronaviruses.

The library was prepared using the immunoSEQ multiplex PCR assay. TCR beta CDR3 sequencing was performed on DNA from the cultured, isolated CD4+ T cells. The authors processed their data as follows. Non-productive TCR sequences were removed and reads were trimmed to the CDR3 region, keeping CDR3s of at least 7 amino acids. Antigen-specific clonotypes were identified with the MANAFEST web app by comparing expansion in peptide wells against reference cultures. To count as positive, a clone had to show expansion at FDR<0.05 compared with the reference and with all other wells, an odds ratio above 5, and a frequency above 0.1% in two replicate wells. Clonotypes significantly expanded in SARS-CoV-2 spike wells and in at least one common cold coronavirus spike condition were defined as cross-reactive. Using the stringdist R package, CDR3 similarity was measured by Levenshtein distance, and unrooted trees were constructed with ape in R 3.6.1. TCRdb provides this immuneACCESS table in a form limited to in-frame rearrangements. Some clones are lacking; in checked studies, under half of them reflect an unresolved V gene, and why the rest are absent is not known. D and trimming were read from the DNA, whereas the V and J calls and clone size are those reported in that table. The sample profile shows roughly 36,000 clones; roughly 74% of them were found once. The ten largest clones take up approximately 2.9% of the sample.

Via the germline V gene, CDR1 is MRHNA and CDR2 SNTAGT. The CDR3, cysteine through phenylalanine, is 13 amino acids long. Only the CDR3 DNA is retained, 39 bases long and in frame from the first base. V is clipped by 6 bases and J by 1 base, and the sequence between their germline boundaries is 8 bases long. After less than eleven days of culture, CD4+ T cells were isolated with the EasySep CD4+ T cell isolation kit. Negative nucleocapsid antibody results before and after vaccination confirmed that the healthy vaccine recipients had no prior SARS-CoV-2 infection. On days 3 and 7, half of the culture medium was replaced with fresh IL-2-containing medium. Unless noted otherwise, every peptide stimulation condition was cultured in triplicate wells. PBMC were separated from whole blood using Ficoll-Paque Plus gradient centrifugation and were then either cryopreserved at -140C or used fresh. Genomic DNA was extracted from cultured CD4+ T cells with the QIAamp micro DNA kit.

The sample was CD4+ T cells from PBMCs cultured without peptide, taken before COVID-19 vaccination. This TCR came from a human donor who received a COVID-19 vaccine. The rearrangement combines TRBV6-4 with TRBJ2-3; the D gene assignment is ambiguous. The DNA reads TGTGCCAGCAGGAAGGGCGGCACAGATACGCAGTATTTT. This gives the protein CASRKGGTDTQYF.